This T cell receptor (beta chain) was recorded in a study of blood T cell repertoires in COVID-19. Study details: Sources were T cells, B-cell-depleted T cells, or PBMCs; the material itself was cDNA or gDNA.

The germline V gene encodes CDR1 LGHNT and CDR2 FRNRAP. Losses at the gene ends were 7 bases for V and 4 bases for J; bases not matched to a gene: 7. The CDR3 is 15 amino acids. In the authors' methods: Scientists estimated how many nucleated cells there were by amplifying reference gene primers. The data were produced by immunoSEQ multiplex PCR, yet TCRdb's version contains in-frame clones alone and is incomplete. The D gene and trimming were derived from the DNA, and the V and J assignments and clone size from that table. The sample includes 87,000 or so clones, 85% to 90% of them seen just once. Source material: peripheral blood. The rearrangement uses TRBV12-5 and TRBJ1-1, with 12 positions matching TRBD1. This receptor was identified in a woman older than 75 in a cohort sampled during active or convalescent COVID-19. The CDR3 here is CASAGTGGRGTEAFF. CDR3 coding DNA: TGTGCTAGTGCCGGGACAGGGGGCCGTGGCACTGAAGCTTTCTTT.